This T cell receptor beta chain originates from a study of regulatory T cells in long-lasting Graves disease. The time point: newly diagnosed GD, antithyroid drugs for less than 3 months. The TCR library was prepared using RNA isolated from PBMCs. Construction of the TCR beta libraries employed iRepertoire HTBI primers in conjunction with Arm-PCR of CDR3 regions. Using its own MiXCR run on the multiplex PCR reads, TCRdb lists one record per CDR3 protein. The table includes about half a million distinct CDR3 sequences, around 12% detected once. This clonotype was detected ten times or more. Antigen unknown. General study findings and limits: The work looked only at peripheral blood and did not look at thyroid tissue. The TCR repertoire of persistent Graves' patients was less diverse than that of newly diagnosed ones. It was in persistent disease that TRBV28, TRBJ1-2 and TRBJ2-5 were favored.

The trim removed 1 base at V and 8 bases at J, leaving 4 bases unmatched. The V gene's germline CDR1 is LGHDT and CDR2 YNNKEL (reference sequence). CDR3 length equals 15 residues. These data also featured in a second study, about T cells in Graves' hyperthyroidism and ophthalmopathy. Turning to that study: The HTBI primer set served for first-round RT-PCR of the TCR CDR3.

This TCR derives from a woman in her thirties with Graves disease. V gene TRBV3-1 combines with J gene TRBJ2-1, with 11 nucleotides matching TRBD2. The specimen comprised peripheral blood mononuclear cells (PBMCs), sampled at new diagnosis, from a patient treated with antithyroid drugs. The CDR3 nucleotides are TGTGCCAGCAGCCAAGTGACTAGCGGGAACGATGAGCAGTTCTTC. Translating it yields CASSQVTSGNDEQFF.